This note documents a single T cell receptor beta chain sequence. The antigen remains unidentified. The source of the sample is a study of OX40 agonist ivuxolimab in advanced cancers. At the level of the study: Patients with hepatocellular carcinoma, melanoma, renal cell or head and neck cancer made up the dose-escalation patients. Allowance was made for prior anti-PD-1, anti-PD-L1 or anti-CTLA-4 therapy, and roughly 40% had some.

This CDR3 has 14 amino acids. Trimming cost V 7 bases and J 5 bases; bases outside gene matches: 4. Germline V gene sequence: CDR1 MDHEN, CDR2 SYDVKM. Measured with immunoSEQ multiplex PCR; TCRdb has only the in-frame clones, and not every one. Found here are roughly 40,000 clones, 65% to 90% of them singletons; the top ten hold 9% to 13%. Whole-study results and caveats: Some nonresponders likewise displayed low normalized T-cell clonal expansion. In the expanded peripheral T cells, antigen specificity was never determined.

This TCR came from an adult with an advanced solid tumor such as melanoma, head and neck, liver or kidney cancer. Sequenced here: CD4+ or CD8+ T cells sorted from blood, sampled in a trial of the OX40 agonist ivuxolimab. The chain uses TRBV28 and TRBJ2-7; 14 bases fit TRBD2. The CDR3 sequence is CASTKGLAGDEQYF. As DNA, the CDR3 is TGTGCCAGCACCAAGGGACTAGCGGGAGACGAGCAGTACTTC.